Included here is one T cell receptor (beta chain) sequence, with context. Antigen specificity is unknown. The data stem from a study of post-analysis software for immune sequencing data. Unique molecular identifiers were built into the TCR beta cDNA libraries. About half a million cDNA molecules were recovered from an input of 1 to 10 million T cells. One entry per CDR3 protein, called by TCRdb with MiXCR from the PCR reads. The sample has around 710,000 distinct CDR3 sequences, around 46% seen once. Whole-study results and caveats: Analysis by F measure revealed that same-batch samples clustered strongly together. Patients used five TRBV segments, including TRBV5-6, TRBV5-1 and TRBV20-1, more often than controls. Diversity measured as normalized Chao1 was significantly lower in multiple sclerosis patients than in controls.

This CDR3 comprises 14 residues. With 8 bases clipped from V and 7 bases from J, the junction kept 8 bases outside the gene matches. CDR1 is SNHLY, CDR2 FYNNEI, per germline. The sequence came from a girl aged 10 to 17 with multiple sclerosis. V gene TRBV2 combines with J gene TRBJ2-1; 10 bases map to TRBD1. Material: blood. CDR3 in DNA: TGTGCCAGCGGGACAGGGGCCCTATCAAATGAGCAGTTCTTC. Residues: CASGTGALSNEQFF.